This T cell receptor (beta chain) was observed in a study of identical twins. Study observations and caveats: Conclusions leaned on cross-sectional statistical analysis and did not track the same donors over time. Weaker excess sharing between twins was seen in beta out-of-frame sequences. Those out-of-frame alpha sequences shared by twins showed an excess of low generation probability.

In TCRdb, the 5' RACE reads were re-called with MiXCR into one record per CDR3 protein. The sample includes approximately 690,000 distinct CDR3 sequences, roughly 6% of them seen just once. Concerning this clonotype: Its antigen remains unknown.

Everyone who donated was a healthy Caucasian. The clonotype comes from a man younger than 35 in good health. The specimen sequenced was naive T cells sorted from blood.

CDR3 sequence: CASSDGYLDEQYF. CDR3 nucleotides: TGTGCCAGTAGTGATGGGTATCTTGACGAGCAGTACTTC. J is TRBJ2-7 and V is TRBV19; D gene unclear. Germline lookup yields CDR1 LNHDA and CDR2 SQIVND (reference sequence). V was shortened by 5 bases and J by 5 bases, with 13 bases between the two germline ends. The CDR3 consists of 13 residues.